The 15 T cell receptor beta chains below were found in one sample sequenced in a study of monozygotic twins with inflammatory bowel disease. TCRdb re-analyzed the 5' RACE reads; it lists each CDR3 protein once, without DNA. The sample includes some 200,000 distinct CDR3 sequences. Sequencing was performed on blood. The origin of the receptors is a human donor with ulcerative colitis or Crohn's disease, or a healthy co-twin of an affected twin (not recorded which).

The V gene is TRBV5-1, the J gene TRBJ1-6; TCRdb picks TRBD1, but there is no DNA to check that call. CDR1 is SGHRS and CDR2 is YFSETQ in the germline V gene. The CDR3 is 15 residues long. The CDR3 loop reads CASSLAGQINSPLHF.

The chain combines TRBV5-1 with TRBJ2-1; TCRdb calls TRBD1, which cannot be checked without DNA. CDR1 and CDR2 from the germline V gene are SGHRS and YFSETQ. The CDR3 sequence is 14 residues long. The CDR3 sequence is CASSLGQAFNEQFF.

The gene calls are TRBV20-1 and TRBJ2-5; TCRdb's D call, TRBD1, is unchecked because there is no DNA. The germline CDR1 and CDR2 sequences are DFQATT and SNEGSKA (reference sequence). The CDR3 length is 13 residues. CDR3 region: CSAVDRGKETQYF.

The V and J genes are TRBV6-5 and TRBJ2-7; there is no DNA to check the TCRdb D call of TRBD1. CDR1 is MNHEY and CDR2 is SVGAGI in the germline V gene. The length of the CDR3 is 13 residues. This CDR3 is CASRPWTAYEQYF.

This chain connects TRBV20-1 to TRBJ1-1; the D call from TCRdb, TRBD1, cannot be confirmed without DNA. CDR3 length: 13 amino acids. Germline CDR1 DFQATT, CDR2 SNEGSKA (reference sequence). The CDR3 protein is CSARNRAWTEAFF.

The CDR3 reads CASSYGGEQYF. The chain uses TRBV12-3 or TRBV12-4 and TRBJ2-7; no DNA is available, so the TRBD1 call from TCRdb remains unchecked. This CDR3 is built from 11 residues.

This chain connects TRBV5-1 to TRBJ2-1; there is no DNA to check the TCRdb D call of TRBD2. The CDR3 length is 18 residues. Germline V CDR1 and CDR2: SGHRS, YFSETQ. The chain's CDR3 is CASSLGLAGTHSYNEQFF. Together with reference TRBV5-1 and TRBJ2-1, the CDR3 gives the full variable domain: KAGVTQTPRYLIKTRGQQVTLSCSPISGHRSVSWYQQTPGQGLQFLFEYFSETQRNKGNFPGRFSGRQFSNSRSEMNVSTLELGDSALYLCASSLGLAGTHSYNEQFFGPGTRLTVL.

The V gene is TRBV20-1, the J gene TRBJ2-7; checking the TCRdb D call of TRBD1 is not possible without DNA. Per germline, CDR1 DFQATT and CDR2 SNEGSKA (reference sequence). The CDR3 spans 14 residues. CDR3 amino acids: CSAATEFKGYEQYF.

The V gene is TRBV29-1, the J gene TRBJ1-2; TCRdb designates TRBD1, a call that cannot be tested without DNA. The germline CDR1 and CDR2 sequences are SQVTM and ANQGSEA. CDR3 size: 14 residues. The CDR3 is CSPGLGRVNYGYTF.

V and J are TRBV6-1 and TRBJ1-1; the TRBD1 assignment by TCRdb is unverifiable without DNA. The CDR3 totals 15 residues. From germline, CDR1 is MNHNS and CDR2 SASEGT. This CDR3 is CASTSGSGSNTEAFF.

V usage is TRBV10-2 and J usage is TRBJ1-1. The CDR3 is 13 amino acids. The germline V gene has CDR1 WSHSY and CDR2 SAAADI. CDR3 amino acids: CASSGVGSPEAFF.

The chain uses TRBV5-5 and TRBJ1-6. This CDR3 has 13 amino acids. Germline V gene data show CDR1 as SGHKS and CDR2 as YYEKEE (reference sequence). Here the CDR3 reads CASSLEDGSPLHF.

The rearrangement joins TRBV28 to TRBJ1-5; the TRBD1 assignment by TCRdb is unverifiable without DNA. The CDR3 extends over 15 amino acids. Germline loops: CDR1 MDHEN, CDR2 SYDVKM. The CDR3 loop is CASAPTKQGYQPQHF.

The V and J genes are TRBV7-9 and TRBJ2-3; as DNA is missing, the TRBD1 call by TCRdb cannot be tested. The CDR3 has 15 residues. Per the germline V gene, CDR1 is SEHNR and CDR2 is FQNEAQ (reference sequence). CDR3 sequence: CASSLVGGLTDTQYF. The whole variable domain, filled in from reference TRBV7-9 and TRBJ2-3, reads DTGVSQNPRHKITKRGQNVTFRCDPISEHNRLYWYRQTLGQGPEFLTYFQNEAQLEKSRLLSDRFSAERPKGSFSTLEIQRTEQGDSAMYLCASSLVGGLTDTQYFGPGTRLTVL.

This chain connects TRBV27 to TRBJ1-1; TCRdb's assignment of TRBD1 cannot be checked, as there is no DNA. This CDR3 region has 12 residues. Germline V gives CDR1 MNHEY, CDR2 SMNVEV (reference sequence). Here the CDR3 reads CASSAPSVEAFF.